The 32 T cell receptor beta chains in this list originate from one sample, sequenced in a study of blood T cell repertoires in COVID-19. TCRdb keeps only in-frame clones here, not all; method: immunoSEQ multiplex PCR. The sample lists approximately 70,000 clones; nearly 90% were seen once. Material for sequencing was peripheral blood. These receptors were taken from a woman aged 50 to 60 with COVID-19, enrolled during active disease.

The chain uses TRBV30 and TRBJ2-2; D ambiguous. The CDR3 is 13 residues long. V dropped 2 bases and J dropped 6 bases, with 10 bases sitting between them. Germline CDR1 reads GTSNPN; CDR2 reads SVGIG (reference sequence). CDR3 sequence (DNA): TGTGCCTGGAGTCTATCAGGCCCCGGGGAGCTGTTTTTT. It encodes CAWSLSGPGELFF.

The V and J genes are TRBV10-2 and TRBJ2-7; TRBD1 agrees at 7 bases. The junction had 12 bases not matched to a gene; V was cut back by 6 bases and J by 7 bases. The length of the CDR3 is 14 residues. Germline V gene sequence: CDR1 WSHSY, CDR2 SAAADI. The CDR3 sequence is CASRGTAFEGEQYF. The DNA of the CDR3 is TGCGCCAGCAGAGGGACAGCCTTCGAGGGGGAGCAGTACTTC.

V is TRBV5-4 and J is TRBJ2-1; D is perhaps TRBD1 (6 bases). Trimming took off 0 bases at V and 9 bases at J, with 19 bases between the two ends. Germline CDR1 is SGHNT and CDR2 is YYREEE (reference sequence). CDR3 length: 16 residues. CDR3 sequence reads: CASSLGRGGGMGEQFF. CDR3 nucleotides: TGTGCCAGCAGCTTGGGGAGAGGGGGTGGCATGGGTGAGCAGTTCTTC.

J is TRBJ2-7 and V is TRBV6-5; D is possibly TRBD1 (5 bases). CDR1 MNHEY and CDR2 SVGAGI come from the germline V gene. V lost 2 bases, J lost 10 bases, and 9 bases lay in between. The CDR3 runs to 11 residues. The CDR3 sequence is CASSYGQGQYF. The DNA for the CDR3 is TGTGCCAGCAGTTACGGGCAGGGACAGTACTTC.

The chain employs TRBV28 and TRBJ1-5; D is unresolved. The CDR3 runs 13 residues. V lost 5 bases and J lost 6, with 11 bases in between. Germline V gene lookup returns CDR1 MDHEN and CDR2 SYDVKM. CDR3 sequence: CASSPLGSQPQHF. The CDR3 DNA follows: TGTGCCAGCAGTCCCCTCGGTAGTCAGCCCCAGCATTTT.

This sequence joins TRBV28 and TRBJ2-7, with D perhaps TRBD1 (5 bases). The germline gives CDR1 MDHEN, CDR2 SYDVKM. This CDR3 region has 13 residues. V was trimmed by 3 bases and J by 4 bases, leaving 10 bases between them. The CDR3 region is CASSFWGRYEQYF. CDR3 nucleotides: TGTGCCAGCAGTTTTTGGGGCAGGTACGAGCAGTACTTC.

V usage is TRBV10-3 and J usage is TRBJ2-7, with 9 bases fitting TRBD1. After removal of 11 bases from V and 2 bases from J, the junction contained 7 bases not matched to a gene. The CDR3 consists of 13 residues. CDR1 and CDR2 from the germline V gene are ENHRY and SYGVKD. The DNA for the CDR3 is TGTGCCGGACGGGACAGGGAAACCTACGAGCAGTACTTC. Amino acid sequence: CAGRDRETYEQYF.

This chain joins TRBV30 and TRBJ1-2; D might be TRBD1 (5 bases). The CDR3 has 15 residues. V lost 1 base to trimming and J lost 3 bases, with 15 bases between them. The germline V gene has CDR1 GTSNPN and CDR2 SVGIG (reference sequence). This CDR3 reads CAWSGGLSYDYGYTF. In nucleotides, the CDR3 is TGTGCCTGGAGTGGGGGCTTGAGCTATGACTATGGCTACACCTTC.

This sequence joins TRBV6-5 and TRBJ2-1; maybe TRBD1 (5 bases). Trimming removed 4 bases from V and 4 bases from J, with 11 bases in between. The CDR3 is made up of 14 amino acids. CDR1 and CDR2 from the germline V gene are MNHEY and SVGAGI. CDR3 in DNA: TGTGCCAGCAGTTGGGGCCAGCGTTACAATGAGCAGTTCTTC. Protein sequence: CASSWGQRYNEQFF.

This chain joins TRBV6-1 and TRBJ1-6, with a possible D match to TRBD1 (5 bases). Looked up from germline, CDR1 is MNHNS and CDR2 is SASEGT. Trimming left V 1 base short and J 7 bases short, with 17 bases between. This CDR3 has 17 residues. This CDR3 is CASSEGFYDRANSPLHF. In nucleotides, the CDR3 is TGTGCCAGCAGTGAAGGTTTTTACGACAGAGCCAATTCACCCCTCCACTTT.

The gene calls are TRBV5-5 and TRBJ1-2, with D possibly being TRBD1 (5 bases). This CDR3 has 15 amino acids. The germline CDR1 and CDR2 sequences are SGHKS and YYEKEE (reference sequence). The V gene lost 7 bases and the J gene lost 0 bases, with 16 bases spanning the gap. CDR3 loop: CASVAGGVANYGYTF. The CDR3 DNA sequence: TGTGCCAGCGTAGCCGGGGGGGTAGCTAACTATGGCTACACCTTC. The full variable domain, completed using reference TRBV5-5 and TRBJ1-2, is DAGVTQSPTHLIKTRGQQVTLRCSPISGHKSVSWYQQVLGQGPQFIFQYYEKEERGRGNFPDRFSARQFPNYSSELNVNALLLGDSALYLCASVAGGVANYGYTFGSGTRLTVV.

This sequence joins TRBV11-2 and TRBJ1-1, with no clear D. This CDR3 has 14 residues. With 3 bases removed from V and 10 bases from J, the gap between germline ends came to 18 bases. The germline gives CDR1 SGHAT, CDR2 FQNNGV. The CDR3 spells CASSFVRIVGGAFF. CDR3 nucleotides: TGTGCCAGCAGCTTCGTCCGGATTGTCGGCGGAGCTTTCTTT.

V is TRBV18 and J is TRBJ2-7; 7 positions match TRBD1. This CDR3 comprises 15 residues. Per germline, CDR1 KGHSH and CDR2 LQKENI. V was clipped by 3 bases and J by 5 bases; unmatched bases: 10. The CDR3 DNA reads TGTGCCAGCTCACCTCAACCAGTAGGGGGCCACGAGCAGTACTTC. Its protein product is CASSPQPVGGHEQYF.

The chain uses TRBV7-2 and TRBJ2-7; 10 bases are shared with TRBD2. Germline loops: CDR1 SGHTA, CDR2 FQGNSA. This CDR3 has 15 residues. V gave up 6 bases and J gave up 2 bases; unmatched junction bases: 7. The CDR3 DNA sequence: TGTGCCAGCAGGGACACTAGCGGGGTAACCTACGAGCAGTACTTC. As protein: CASRDTSGVTYEQYF.

The chain links TRBV2 to TRBJ2-7; D not resolved. Germline V gene data show CDR1 as SNHLY and CDR2 as FYNNEI. CDR3 length: 13 amino acids. The V gene lost 6 bases and the J gene lost 2 bases, with 11 bases spanning the gap. The CDR3 DNA is TGTGCCAGCAGCGCCCCAGGTCCCTACGAGCAGTACTTC. Amino acids: CASSAPGPYEQYF.

The V and J genes are TRBV5-5 and TRBJ2-7; weak D call: TRBD1 (6 bases). V was cut by 3 bases and J by 0 bases, with 7 bases left in between. Germline values: CDR1 SGHKS, CDR2 YYEKEE (reference sequence). CDR3 length equals 13 residues. CDR3 sequence: CASSSGVSYEQYF. CDR3 sequence (DNA): TGTGCCAGCAGCTCAGGGGTCTCCTACGAGCAGTACTTC. Drawing the rest from reference TRBV5-5 and TRBJ2-7, the complete variable domain is DAGVTQSPTHLIKTRGQQVTLRCSPISGHKSVSWYQQVLGQGPQFIFQYYEKEERGRGNFPDRFSARQFPNYSSELNVNALLLGDSALYLCASSSGVSYEQYFGPGTRLTVT.

V and J are TRBV5-5 and TRBJ1-2, with 7 bases identical to TRBD1. The trim removed 9 bases at V and 0 bases at J, leaving 8 bases unmatched. This CDR3 region has 14 residues. Germline-derived CDR1 and CDR2 are SGHKS and YYEKEE (reference sequence). Here the CDR3 reads CATSLGQANYGYTF. CDR3 nucleotide sequence: TGTGCCACCTCCCTAGGACAGGCTAACTATGGCTACACCTTC.

The chain is built from TRBV27 and TRBJ1-1, with TRBD1 matching 7 bases. The germline CDR1 and CDR2 sequences are MNHEY and SMNVEV (reference sequence). Trimming took 6 bases from V and 9 from J; bases not matched to a gene: 7. The CDR3 spans 12 residues. Here the CDR3 reads CASRHRDSQAFF. CDR3 nucleotide sequence: TGTGCCAGCAGACACCGGGACAGTCAAGCTTTCTTT.

The chain combines TRBV10-3 with TRBJ2-7; TRBD1 matches at 7 bases. Germline CDR1 ENHRY, CDR2 SYGVKD. The CDR3 extends over 12 amino acids. V gave up 10 bases and J gave up 3 bases; unmatched junction bases: 6. This CDR3 reads CATRDRHYEQYF. As DNA, the CDR3 is TGTGCCACCAGGGACAGACACTACGAGCAGTACTTC.

The chain couples TRBV6-2 or TRBV6-3 to TRBJ1-2, with 7 bases that match TRBD1. CDR3 length equals 13 residues. The ends lost 6 bases at V and 4 bases at J; junction bases unmatched: 5. Looked up from germline, CDR1 is MNHEY and CDR2 is SVGEGT. In nucleotides, the CDR3 is TGTGCCAGCAGCGACAGGGTCATCTATGGCTACACCTTC. Its translation is CASSDRVIYGYTF.

The chain links TRBV29-1 to TRBJ2-1; 7 bases fit TRBD1. CDR1 is SQVTM and CDR2 is ANQGSEA in the germline V gene. V was clipped by 7 bases and J by 7 bases; unmatched bases: 7. This CDR3 is 12 amino acids long. CDR3 in DNA: TGCAGCGCCCGACAGGGAGTGAATGAGCAGTTCTTC. It translates to CSARQGVNEQFF.

V is TRBV1 and J is TRBJ1-3. TRBV1 is termed a pseudogene. CDR3 length: 15 residues. The CDR3 sequence is CTSSQEESSGNTIYF. Written as DNA, the CDR3 is TGCACCAGCAGCCAAGAAGAGAGCTCTGGAAACACCATATATTTT.

This clone was observed a handful of times. The chain links TRBV6-5 to TRBJ2-1, with D perhaps matching TRBD2 (5 bases). Germline CDR1 MNHEY, CDR2 SVGAGI. The CDR3 runs 15 residues. The V gene lost 7 bases and the J gene lost 0 bases, with 13 bases spanning the gap. The CDR3 reads CASIPRGSSYNEQFF. CDR3 coding DNA: TGTGCCAGCATCCCTAGAGGGAGCTCCTACAATGAGCAGTTCTTC.

The genes are TRBV28 and TRBJ2-3, with 9 bases lining up with TRBD2. Germline V lookup: CDR1 MDHEN, CDR2 SYDVKM. J lost 5 bases, V lost 6 bases, and 6 bases had no gene match. The CDR3 has 14 residues. This CDR3 reads CASRLAGVGDTQYF. CDR3 nucleotide sequence: TGTGCCAGCAGATTAGCGGGAGTGGGAGATACGCAGTATTTT. The entire variable domain, with the rest obtained from reference TRBV28 and TRBJ2-3, is as follows: DVKVTQSSRYLVKRTGEKVFLECVQDMDHENMFWYRQDPGLGLRLIYFSYDVKMKEKGDIPEGYSVSREKKERFSLILESASTNQTSMYLCASRLAGVGDTQYFGPGTRLTVL.

The chain is built from TRBV5-4 and TRBJ1-2; 10 positions match TRBD1. Losses at the gene ends were 4 bases for V and 12 bases for J; bases not matched to a gene: 9. Germline values: CDR1 SGHNT, CDR2 YYREEE (reference sequence). CDR3 size: 13 residues. DNA for the CDR3: TGTGCCAGCAGCCCGGGACAGGGGAGGGAGAACACCTTC. Its translation is CASSPGQGRENTF.

The V call is TRBV7-2, the J call TRBJ2-7, with 8 bases fitting TRBD1. CDR3 size: 14 residues. Germline lookup yields CDR1 SGHTA and CDR2 FQGNSA. The J segment lost 2 bases and the V segment lost 1 base, leaving 1 base of the junction unmatched. This CDR3 is CASSLGTGTYEQYF. The CDR3 DNA reads as TGTGCCAGCAGCTTAGGGACAGGGACCTACGAGCAGTACTTC. Full variable domain (rest looked up from reference TRBV7-2 and TRBJ2-7): GAGVSQSPSNKVTEKGKDVELRCDPISGHTALYWYRQSLGQGLEFLIYFQGNSAPDKSGLPSDRFSAERTGGSVSTLTIQRTQQEDSAVYLCASSLGTGTYEQYFGPGTRLTVT.

This sequence joins TRBV7-2 and TRBJ1-6; 10 bases match TRBD1. Germline CDR1 SGHTA, CDR2 FQGNSA. V was pared by 5 bases and J by 10 bases, with 5 bases of the junction left unmatched. This CDR3 is 14 amino acids long. The CDR3 loop reads CASSRDRGGSPLHF. CDR3 nucleotide sequence: TGTGCCAGCAGCCGGGACAGGGGAGGGTCACCCCTCCACTTT.

The chain combines TRBV6-6 with TRBJ1-4, with 7 bases fitting TRBD1. The V and J ends lost 6 bases and 8 bases, in that order; junction bases with no gene match: 9. The CDR3 covers 14 residues. Germline CDR1 is MNHNY and CDR2 is SVGAGI (reference sequence). The CDR3 nucleotides are TGTGCCAGCAGCGATGAAGACAGGGACGAAAAACTGTTTTTT. Its protein is CASSDEDRDEKLFF.

J is TRBJ2-2 and V is TRBV18; no reliable D call. Germline CDR1 KGHSH, CDR2 LQKENI. V shed 3 bases and J shed 1 base, with 6 bases lying between them. There are 14 residues in the CDR3. The CDR3 sequence: CASSPTRNTGELFF. The CDR3 DNA is TGTGCCAGCTCACCGACACGGAACACCGGGGAGCTGTTTTTT.

J is TRBJ1-5 and V is TRBV5-1; 9 nucleotides align to TRBD1. The CDR3 length is 15 residues. Losses at the gene ends were 4 bases for V and 2 bases for J; bases not matched to a gene: 4. Germline CDR1 reads SGHRS; CDR2 reads YFSETQ. CDR3 nucleotides: TGCGCCAGCAGCGAGGGACAGGGCGGCAATCAGCCCCAGCATTTT. Translation: CASSEGQGGNQPQHF.

Only one count was recorded for this clone. The chain links TRBV6-5 to TRBJ1-1; TRBD1 is a possible D gene (5 bases). V lost 5 bases and J lost 4, with 17 bases in between. The CDR3 length is 15 residues. The germline V gene has CDR1 MNHEY and CDR2 SVGAGI. This CDR3 is CASSLIAGGFTEAFF. CDR3 DNA sequence: TGTGCCAGCAGTCTTATAGCGGGGGGGTTCACTGAAGCTTTCTTT.

The chain carries TRBV7-3 and TRBJ2-6; 9 bases line up with TRBD1. After removal of 5 bases from V and 0 bases from J, the junction contained 8 bases not matched to a gene. This CDR3 contains 18 residues. Germline lookup yields CDR1 SGHTA and CDR2 FQGTGA. The CDR3 nucleotides are TGTGCCAGCAGCCCCCCGGGACAGGGTGACTCTGGGGCCAACGTCCTGACTTTC. Translated: CASSPPGQGDSGANVLTF.